This TCR beta chain originates from a study of tumor and adjacent non-tumor tissue in lung cancer. Study information: There were about 12 adenocarcinoma, a couple of squamous cell carcinoma and 1 small cell lung cancer cases. Samples averaged around 4 million productive TCRbeta reads each. The patients, approximately nine men and about five women, were about 31 to 80 with stage I to III disease. Study results and caveats: Compared with tumor, normal lung showed significantly lower TCR diversity.

With regard to this clonotype: The antigen is unknown. A much larger clone sits a single nucleotide away, making a read error possible.

Germline assignment: CDR1 DFQATT and CDR2 SNEGSKA (reference sequence). The CDR3 totals 17 residues. V was cut by 1 base and J by 0 bases, with 16 bases left in between. No cell sorting was done before RNA was extracted from the tissue. Three rounds of nested PCR, following a modified ARM-PCR protocol, produced the TCRbeta library. TCRdb re-analysed the multiplex PCR reads in MiXCR, keeping a single row per CDR3 protein. The table has more than 95,000 distinct CDR3 sequences, 60% to 70% seen once; the top ten hold about 13%. The V call is TRBV20-1, the J call TRBJ2-1; maybe TRBD2 (6 bases). This clonotype was obtained from a man aged 30 to 39 with non-small cell lung cancer. Sequenced: lung tumor tissue. This chain's CDR3 is CSARADLLASSYNEQFF. The CDR3 coding sequence is TGCAGTGCTAGAGCCGACCTTCTAGCGAGCTCCTACAATGAGCAGTTCTTC.